The source of this TCR beta chain is a study of immune heterogeneity within non-small cell lung tumors. A word on this clonotype: At one end the junction does not follow the germline gene, possibly because of a read error.

Each sample used approximately 590 ng of genomic DNA from bulk tumor tissue. Widely spaced biopsies, several per primary tumor, were obtained at surgery. Patients underwent curative surgery for untreated, newly diagnosed non-small cell lung cancer. CDR1 is GTSNPN, CDR2 SVGIG, per germline (reference sequence). The CDR3 contains 13 residues. Multiplex PCR (32 V and 13 J primers) was used to amplify the TCR beta CDR3. Each CDR3 protein is one row after TCRdb ran MiXCR on the multiplex PCR reads. This table holds around 21,000 distinct CDR3 sequences, more than 25% found once. Sequencing used lung tumor tissue. The sequence derives from a man aged 35-49 years with non-small cell lung cancer. The chain is built from TRBV30 and TRBJ2-2; no clear D gene. The CDR3 DNA follows: TGTGCCCGGAGTGTGGGGAACACCGGGGAGCTGTTTTTT. The encoded protein is CARSVGNTGELFF.